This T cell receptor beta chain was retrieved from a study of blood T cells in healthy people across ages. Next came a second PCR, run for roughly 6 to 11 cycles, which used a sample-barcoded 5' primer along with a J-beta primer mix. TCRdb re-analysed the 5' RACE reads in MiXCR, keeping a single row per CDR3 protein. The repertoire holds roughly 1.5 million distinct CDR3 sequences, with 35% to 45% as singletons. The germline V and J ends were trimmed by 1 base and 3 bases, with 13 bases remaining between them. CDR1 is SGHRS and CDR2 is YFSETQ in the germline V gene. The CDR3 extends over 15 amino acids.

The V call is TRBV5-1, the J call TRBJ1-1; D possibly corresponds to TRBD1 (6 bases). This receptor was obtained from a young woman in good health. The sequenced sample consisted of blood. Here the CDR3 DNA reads TGCGCCAGCAGCTTGACAGGGACCAGGTACACTGAAGCTTTCTTT. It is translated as CASSLTGTRYTEAFF.